These T cell receptor beta chains were read from a single sample in a study of blood T cell repertoires in COVID-19. TCRdb's table, derived via immunoSEQ multiplex PCR, lists solely in-frame clones and lacks some. The table has 200,000 to 300,000 clones, around 89% seen once. The sample comprised peripheral blood. These receptors all stem from a woman aged 40-49 years with acute or convalescent COVID-19. The CDR3 runs from the conserved cysteine through the conserved F or W. The order of the fields is J gene, V gene, D gene, clone size, CDR3 DNA, CDR3 protein. D genes are given only for firm matches. Size tells how often a clone was seen (once, few, many) or the class of an expanded clone, and some rows leave it out.

j_gene: TRBJ1-5; v_gene: TRBV6-2/TRBV6-3; d_gene: .; abundance: .; CDR3nt: TGTGCCAGCAGTTACTCGTTTCACTCGCCCCAGCATTTT; CDR3aa: CASSYSFHSPQHF
j_gene: TRBJ2-5; v_gene: TRBV5-1; d_gene: TRBD2; abundance: once; CDR3nt: TGCGCCAGCAGCTTTAGCGGGGGGACACAAGAGACCCAGTACTTC; CDR3aa: CASSFSGGTQETQYF
j_gene: TRBJ1-5; v_gene: TRBV25-1; d_gene: .; abundance: .; CDR3nt: TGTGCCAGCAGTACCTCAGAGGGGGGGGTCCTTAATCAGCCCCAGCATTTT; CDR3aa: CASSTSEGGVLNQPQHF
j_gene: TRBJ2-3; v_gene: TRBV7-6; d_gene: .; abundance: .; CDR3nt: TGTGCCAGCAGGGCGGGACTCCTCCCCGGTACGCAGTATTTT; CDR3aa: CASRAGLLPGTQYF
j_gene: TRBJ1-2; v_gene: TRBV12-3/TRBV12-4; d_gene: TRBD1; abundance: .; CDR3nt: TGTGCCAGCAGGGGACGGAGGGGGCGCAGCTACACCTTC; CDR3aa: CASRGRRGRSYTF
j_gene: TRBJ1-3; v_gene: TRBV9; d_gene: .; abundance: .; CDR3nt: TGTGCCAGCTCCCGGGGTGGTACCTCTGGAAACACCATATATTTT; CDR3aa: CASSRGGTSGNTIYF
j_gene: TRBJ1-2; v_gene: TRBV6-4; d_gene: .; abundance: .; CDR3nt: TGTGCCAGCAGTGACAGGGGTAGCTCCTATGGCTACACCTTC; CDR3aa: CASSDRGSSYGYTF
j_gene: TRBJ1-1; v_gene: TRBV29-1; d_gene: .; abundance: .; CDR3nt: TGCAGCGTTGTAGTCAGGGATGTGTTGGCTTTCTTT; CDR3aa: CSVVVRDVLAFF
j_gene: TRBJ2-3; v_gene: TRBV18; d_gene: TRBD1; abundance: .; CDR3nt: TGTGCCAGCTCAGGCTTACAGGGGGTTGCAGATACGCAGTATTTT; CDR3aa: CASSGLQGVADTQYF
j_gene: TRBJ1-5; v_gene: TRBV20-1; d_gene: TRBD1; abundance: .; CDR3nt: TGCAGTGCTATTGACAGGGGCCAATTTTACAATCAGCCCCAGCATTTT; CDR3aa: CSAIDRGQFYNQPQHF
j_gene: TRBJ1-2; v_gene: TRBV19; d_gene: .; abundance: .; CDR3nt: TGTGCCACCTCCATTGACGGGAACTATGGCTACACCTTC; CDR3aa: CATSIDGNYGYTF
j_gene: TRBJ2-1; v_gene: TRBV9; d_gene: .; abundance: .; CDR3nt: TGTGCCAGCAGCGTGGACCCAGGGGTTGAAAACCCCAATGAGCAGTTCTTC; CDR3aa: CASSVDPGVENPNEQFF
j_gene: TRBJ2-3; v_gene: TRBV10-2; d_gene: .; abundance: .; CDR3nt: TGCGCCAGCAGTGAGATGACAGGCCTCGTGGGCACAGATACGCAGTATTTT; CDR3aa: CASSEMTGLVGTDTQYF
j_gene: TRBJ1-1; v_gene: TRBV3-1/TRBV3-2; d_gene: .; abundance: .; CDR3nt: TGTGCCAGCAGCCCCCGCGGAGGGCGGTCACCGCGTCTCTTT; CDR3aa: CASSPRGGRSPRLF
j_gene: TRBJ1-1; v_gene: TRBV7-9; d_gene: TRBD1; abundance: .; CDR3nt: TGTGCCAGCAGCTTAGTAGGGGGCGGGGAAACTGAAGCTTTCTTT; CDR3aa: CASSLVGGGETEAFF
j_gene: TRBJ1-2; v_gene: TRBV3-1/TRBV3-2; d_gene: .; abundance: .; CDR3nt: TGTGCCAGCAGCCAAGGAGCTAACTATGGCTACACCTTC; CDR3aa: CASSQGANYGYTF
j_gene: TRBJ1-1; v_gene: TRBV28; d_gene: TRBD1; abundance: .; CDR3nt: TGTGCCAGCAGTTTCGGACAGGCCGAAGCTTTCTTT; CDR3aa: CASSFGQAEAFF
j_gene: TRBJ1-3; v_gene: TRBV19; d_gene: TRBD1; abundance: .; CDR3nt: TGTGCCAGTAGTGTCACAGGGGGGCTCGGAAACACCATATATTTT; CDR3aa: CASSVTGGLGNTIYF
j_gene: TRBJ2-1; v_gene: TRBV27; d_gene: TRBD2; abundance: .; CDR3nt: TGTGCCAGCAGTTTAATATCAAGCGGGGGGGCTTGGAATGAGCAGTTCTTC; CDR3aa: CASSLISSGGAWNEQFF
j_gene: TRBJ1-1; v_gene: TRBV5-6; d_gene: TRBD1; abundance: .; CDR3nt: TGTGCCAGCAGGAAGACAGGGGGTTACACTGAAGCTTTCTTT; CDR3aa: CASRKTGGYTEAFF
j_gene: TRBJ2-3; v_gene: TRBV6-5; d_gene: .; abundance: .; CDR3nt: TGTGCCAGCAATCCCCTGGCGGGTGGCACAGATACGCAGTATTTT; CDR3aa: CASNPLAGGTDTQYF
j_gene: TRBJ2-3; v_gene: TRBV7-8; d_gene: TRBD2; abundance: .; CDR3nt: TGTGCCAGCAGCTTAGCTTGGACTAGCGGGGGGGCCCTTTATACGCAGTATTTT; CDR3aa: CASSLAWTSGGALYTQYF
j_gene: TRBJ2-5; v_gene: TRBV9; d_gene: .; abundance: .; CDR3nt: TGTGCCAGCAGGCCACGGGACTCCGAAGAGACCCAGTACTTC; CDR3aa: CASRPRDSEETQYF
j_gene: TRBJ1-2; v_gene: TRBV19; d_gene: TRBD1; abundance: .; CDR3nt: TGTGCCAGTAGGATTGGGACAGGGGTTGGCTATGGCTACACCTTC; CDR3aa: CASRIGTGVGYGYTF
j_gene: TRBJ1-1; v_gene: TRBV6-6; d_gene: TRBD1; abundance: .; CDR3nt: TGTGCCAGCAGTGGGACAGGGGCAGGGTCCACTGAAGCTTTCTTT; CDR3aa: CASSGTGAGSTEAFF
j_gene: TRBJ1-5; v_gene: TRBV5-1; d_gene: .; abundance: .; CDR3nt: TGCGCCAGCAGCTCCTCAGGGCGCAATCAGCCCCAGCATTTT; CDR3aa: CASSSSGRNQPQHF
j_gene: TRBJ1-4; v_gene: TRBV19; d_gene: .; abundance: .; CDR3nt: TGTGCCAGTAGTATTGGGAGGGATTCGGCTAATGAAAAACTGTTTTTT; CDR3aa: CASSIGRDSANEKLFF